This section outlines one TCR beta chain sequence together with its context. Its antigen is still unknown. Here immunoSEQ multiplex PCR was the method, and the copy in TCRdb shows in-frame clones only, minus some. Here the sample spans roughly 64,000 clones, about 86% being singletons. These data come from a study of pediatric ulcerative colitis. Study context: Seven patients showed pancolitis and two showed left-sided colitis.

Broader study findings: Two patients' blood samples yielded substantially fewer templates.

The CDR3 has 13 amino acids. Per germline, CDR1 GTSNPN and CDR2 SVGIG (reference sequence). V gave up 1 base and J gave up 12 bases, with 17 bases separating them. Sample: blood. This receptor was taken from a boy aged 5-17 years with severe ulcerative colitis. V is TRBV30 and J is TRBJ2-3; D possibly uses TRBD1 or TRBD2 (5 bases each). CDR3 coding DNA: TGTGCCTGGAGTGGATTTGACGGGGCGGGTCAGTATTTT. Translating it yields CAWSGFDGAGQYF.